Listed below are T cell receptor beta chains from one sample, sequenced in a study of T-cell memory formation after mild COVID-19. TCRdb redid the calling of the 5' RACE reads with MiXCR, one entry per CDR3 protein. The data contain some 490,000 distinct CDR3 sequences, about 20% of them singletons. The sequenced sample was PBMCs or a T cell subset sorted from them (not recorded which). The receptor set was obtained from an adult woman who had mild COVID-19 (a few samples of this study predate the infection). Cell type and time point are not known. CDR3s include the opening cysteine and the closing phenylalanine or tryptophan. Each record gives: D gene, J gene, clone size, V gene, CDR3 protein, CDR3 DNA. The D gene is left open where the match is weak. Size tells how often a clone was seen (once, few, many) or the class of an expanded clone, and some rows leave it out.

d_call: TRBD2
j_call: TRBJ2-3
clone_size: few
v_call: TRBV12-3/TRBV12-4
cdr3_aa: CASSPNTPEREGVSTDTQYF
cdr3_nt: TGTGCCAGCAGTCCAAATACTCCAGAGCGGGAGGGCGTTAGCACAGATACGCAGTATTTT

d_call: TRBD2
j_call: TRBJ2-3
clone_size: few
v_call: TRBV6-2/TRBV6-3
cdr3_aa: CASSYPGTSGDLTDTQYF
cdr3_nt: TGTGCCAGCAGTTATCCCGGGACTAGCGGAGATCTCACAGATACGCAGTATTTT

d_call: TRBD2
j_call: TRBJ2-1
clone_size: few
v_call: TRBV20-1
cdr3_aa: CSASGLSYNEQFF
cdr3_nt: TGCAGTGCCTCGGGACTAAGTTACAATGAGCAGTTCTTC

d_call: .
j_call: TRBJ2-7
clone_size: few
v_call: TRBV5-1
cdr3_aa: CASSLGDPTYEQYF
cdr3_nt: TGCGCCAGCAGCTTGGGTGATCCCACCTACGAGCAGTACTTC

d_call: .
j_call: TRBJ1-4
clone_size: .
v_call: TRBV11-2
cdr3_aa: CASSTGPPEKLFF
cdr3_nt: TGTGCCAGCAGCACAGGGCCCCCTGAAAAACTGTTTTTT

d_call: .
j_call: TRBJ1-1
clone_size: .
v_call: TRBV4-1
cdr3_aa: CASSREGGGATEAFF
cdr3_nt: TGCGCCAGCAGCCGAGAAGGGGGGGGAGCCACTGAAGCTTTCTTT

d_call: .
j_call: TRBJ2-7
clone_size: .
v_call: TRBV5-1
cdr3_aa: CASSVGTLDEQYF
cdr3_nt: TGCGCCAGCAGCGTCGGGACGTTAGACGAGCAGTACTTC

d_call: .
j_call: TRBJ1-6
clone_size: few
v_call: TRBV4-2
cdr3_aa: CASSRAVGSPLHF
cdr3_nt: TGTGCCAGCAGCCGAGCGGTGGGTTCACCCCTCCACTTT

d_call: .
j_call: TRBJ1-5
clone_size: few
v_call: TRBV12-3/TRBV12-4
cdr3_aa: CASSLERGSNQPQHF
cdr3_nt: TGTGCCAGCAGTTTGGAGAGGGGAAGCAATCAGCCCCAGCATTTT

d_call: .
j_call: TRBJ2-2
clone_size: .
v_call: TRBV4-1
cdr3_aa: CASSQELTGELFF
cdr3_nt: TGCGCCAGCAGCCAGGAACTAACCGGGGAGCTGTTTTTT

d_call: .
j_call: TRBJ2-1
clone_size: few
v_call: TRBV7-9
cdr3_aa: CASSLAEYYGNEQFF
cdr3_nt: TGTGCCAGCAGCTTAGCCGAGTACTACGGCAATGAGCAGTTCTTC

d_call: .
j_call: TRBJ2-2
clone_size: .
v_call: TRBV5-6
cdr3_aa: CASSLGYGELFF
cdr3_nt: TGTGCCAGCAGCTTGGGGTACGGGGAGCTGTTTTTT

d_call: .
j_call: TRBJ2-3
clone_size: .
v_call: TRBV19
cdr3_aa: CASSIAHGRDTQYF
cdr3_nt: TGTGCCAGTAGTATCGCCCATGGGAGGGATACGCAGTATTTT

d_call: .
j_call: TRBJ1-1
clone_size: .
v_call: TRBV9
cdr3_aa: CASSVLGWDTEAFF
cdr3_nt: TGTGCCAGCAGCGTACTAGGTTGGGACACTGAAGCTTTCTTT

d_call: TRBD1
j_call: TRBJ2-2
clone_size: .
v_call: TRBV20-1
cdr3_aa: CSALGQGHNGELFF
cdr3_nt: TGCAGTGCCCTCGGACAGGGGCACAACGGGGAGCTGTTTTTT

d_call: TRBD1
j_call: TRBJ2-7
clone_size: .
v_call: TRBV12-3/TRBV12-4
cdr3_aa: CASSLQGSNYEQYF
cdr3_nt: TGTGCCAGCAGTCTACAGGGGAGTAATTACGAGCAGTACTTC

d_call: .
j_call: TRBJ2-7
clone_size: .
v_call: TRBV4-1
cdr3_aa: CASSQEEAPYEQYF
cdr3_nt: TGCGCCAGCAGCCAAGAGGAGGCCCCCTACGAGCAGTACTTC

d_call: TRBD1
j_call: TRBJ2-2
clone_size: many
v_call: TRBV4-1
cdr3_aa: CASSFDRAPGELFF
cdr3_nt: TGCGCCAGCAGCTTTGACAGGGCCCCCGGGGAGCTGTTTTTT

d_call: .
j_call: TRBJ2-7
clone_size: few
v_call: TRBV30
cdr3_aa: CAWSVLGGPPREQYF
cdr3_nt: TGTGCCTGGAGTGTGTTAGGGGGACCCCCTCGGGAGCAGTACTTC

d_call: .
j_call: TRBJ2-1
clone_size: .
v_call: TRBV15
cdr3_aa: CATGMFLEANEQFF
cdr3_nt: TGTGCCACCGGAATGTTTTTGGAGGCAAATGAGCAGTTCTTC

d_call: TRBD1
j_call: TRBJ2-7
clone_size: few
v_call: TRBV15
cdr3_aa: CATNNPGQDDEQYF
cdr3_nt: TGTGCCACCAACAACCCGGGACAGGACGACGAGCAGTACTTC

d_call: .
j_call: TRBJ2-7
clone_size: .
v_call: TRBV6-2/TRBV6-3
cdr3_aa: CASSYPVRGSSYEQYF
cdr3_nt: TGTGCCAGCAGTTACCCGGTGAGGGGGAGTTCCTACGAGCAGTACTTC

d_call: .
j_call: TRBJ1-6
clone_size: .
v_call: TRBV4-1
cdr3_aa: CASSQVVGGTADSPLHF
cdr3_nt: TGCGCCAGCAGCCAAGTAGTGGGGGGGACCGCAGATTCACCCCTCCACTTT

d_call: .
j_call: TRBJ2-7
clone_size: few
v_call: TRBV4-3
cdr3_aa: CASSQDRLVRNEQYF
cdr3_nt: TGCGCCAGCAGCCAAGATCGTCTCGTTCGGAACGAGCAGTACTTC

d_call: .
j_call: TRBJ1-1
clone_size: .
v_call: TRBV19
cdr3_aa: CASSTLGGNTEAFF
cdr3_nt: TGTGCCAGTAGTACCCTTGGAGGGAACACTGAAGCTTTCTTT

d_call: TRBD1
j_call: TRBJ2-3
clone_size: few
v_call: TRBV4-3
cdr3_aa: CASSQDSATGGLTDTQYF
cdr3_nt: TGCGCCAGCAGCCAAGATTCGGCGACAGGGGGCCTAACAGATACGCAGTATTTT

d_call: TRBD1
j_call: TRBJ1-1
clone_size: many
v_call: TRBV6-6
cdr3_aa: CASSYPRTGGANTEAFF
cdr3_nt: TGTGCCAGCAGTTACCCAAGGACAGGGGGCGCGAACACTGAAGCTTTCTTT

d_call: TRBD1
j_call: TRBJ2-1
clone_size: few
v_call: TRBV5-4
cdr3_aa: CASSLPGHRGNNEQFF
cdr3_nt: TGTGCCAGCAGTTTACCCGGACACAGGGGGAACAATGAGCAGTTCTTC

d_call: .
j_call: TRBJ1-2
clone_size: few
v_call: TRBV19
cdr3_aa: CASSIQDSGYGYTF
cdr3_nt: TGTGCCAGTAGTATCCAGGACTCGGGCTATGGCTACACCTTC

d_call: .
j_call: TRBJ2-3
clone_size: .
v_call: TRBV7-6
cdr3_aa: CASSPEANTDTQYF
cdr3_nt: TGTGCCAGCAGCCCGGAGGCAAACACAGATACGCAGTATTTT

d_call: TRBD1
j_call: TRBJ1-1
clone_size: few
v_call: TRBV19
cdr3_aa: CASRGQGLSKTEAFF
cdr3_nt: TGTGCCAGTAGGGGACAGGGGCTATCAAAGACTGAAGCTTTCTTT

d_call: .
j_call: TRBJ2-7
clone_size: .
v_call: TRBV14
cdr3_aa: CASSLNYYEQYF
cdr3_nt: TGTGCCAGCAGCCTTAACTACTACGAGCAGTACTTC

d_call: TRBD2
j_call: TRBJ2-1
clone_size: few
v_call: TRBV7-9
cdr3_aa: CASSLGRDGYNEQFF
cdr3_nt: TGTGCCAGCAGCCTAGGGAGGGACGGATACAATGAGCAGTTCTTC

d_call: .
j_call: TRBJ2-3
clone_size: .
v_call: TRBV7-9
cdr3_aa: CASSQVSSTDTQYF
cdr3_nt: TGTGCCAGCAGCCAGGTCTCTAGCACAGATACGCAGTATTTT

d_call: .
j_call: TRBJ1-2
clone_size: .
v_call: TRBV11-2
cdr3_aa: CASSSPLKTENYGYTF
cdr3_nt: TGTGCCAGCAGCTCCCCGCTAAAGACAGAAAACTATGGCTACACCTTC

d_call: .
j_call: TRBJ2-5
clone_size: many
v_call: TRBV7-2
cdr3_aa: CASSRTISSRETQYF
cdr3_nt: TGTGCCAGCAGTCGGACTATATCCAGTCGGGAGACCCAGTACTTC

d_call: TRBD1
j_call: TRBJ2-7
clone_size: few
v_call: TRBV5-1
cdr3_aa: CASSPGTGDLEQYF
cdr3_nt: TGCGCCAGCAGCCCAGGGACAGGGGACCTCGAGCAGTACTTC

d_call: .
j_call: TRBJ2-7
clone_size: few
v_call: TRBV20-1
cdr3_aa: CSARARARRGEQYF
cdr3_nt: TGCAGTGCTAGAGCCCGGGCACGTCGGGGGGAGCAGTACTTC

d_call: TRBD2
j_call: TRBJ2-5
clone_size: .
v_call: TRBV20-1
cdr3_aa: CSGGSGGIQETQYF
cdr3_nt: TGCAGTGGGGGTAGCGGGGGAATCCAAGAGACCCAGTACTTC

d_call: TRBD1
j_call: TRBJ1-1
clone_size: .
v_call: TRBV5-1
cdr3_aa: CASSLAGTGDTEAFF
cdr3_nt: TGCGCCAGCAGCTTGGCCGGGACAGGGGACACTGAAGCTTTCTTT

d_call: TRBD1
j_call: TRBJ1-2
clone_size: many
v_call: TRBV5-1
cdr3_aa: CASSLATGNGYTF
cdr3_nt: TGCGCCAGCAGCTTGGCGACAGGGAACGGCTACACCTTC

d_call: TRBD1
j_call: TRBJ1-1
clone_size: few
v_call: TRBV9
cdr3_aa: CASSVTWGTGVGTEAFF
cdr3_nt: TGTGCCAGCAGCGTAACGTGGGGGACAGGGGTTGGGACTGAAGCTTTCTTT

d_call: TRBD2
j_call: TRBJ2-1
clone_size: few
v_call: TRBV5-4
cdr3_aa: CASSLGGRAGNEQFF
cdr3_nt: TGTGCCAGCAGCTTGGGCGGGAGGGCCGGAAATGAGCAGTTCTTC

d_call: .
j_call: TRBJ2-3
clone_size: few
v_call: TRBV11-2
cdr3_aa: CASSSYRVRGLGNTQYF
cdr3_nt: TGTGCCAGCAGCTCTTACCGCGTCCGCGGCCTAGGGAATACGCAGTATTTT

d_call: TRBD2
j_call: TRBJ2-1
clone_size: few
v_call: TRBV15
cdr3_aa: CATSMNGRADNEQFF
cdr3_nt: TGTGCCACCAGCATGAATGGGAGGGCGGATAATGAGCAGTTCTTC

d_call: .
j_call: TRBJ1-2
clone_size: .
v_call: TRBV3-1
cdr3_aa: CASSPGAVRGGYTF
cdr3_nt: TGTGCCAGCAGCCCCGGGGCCGTAAGGGGTGGCTACACCTTC

d_call: .
j_call: TRBJ1-1
clone_size: many
v_call: TRBV7-9
cdr3_aa: CASSLGQMNTEAFF
cdr3_nt: TGTGCCAGCAGCTTGGGACAAATGAACACTGAAGCTTTCTTT